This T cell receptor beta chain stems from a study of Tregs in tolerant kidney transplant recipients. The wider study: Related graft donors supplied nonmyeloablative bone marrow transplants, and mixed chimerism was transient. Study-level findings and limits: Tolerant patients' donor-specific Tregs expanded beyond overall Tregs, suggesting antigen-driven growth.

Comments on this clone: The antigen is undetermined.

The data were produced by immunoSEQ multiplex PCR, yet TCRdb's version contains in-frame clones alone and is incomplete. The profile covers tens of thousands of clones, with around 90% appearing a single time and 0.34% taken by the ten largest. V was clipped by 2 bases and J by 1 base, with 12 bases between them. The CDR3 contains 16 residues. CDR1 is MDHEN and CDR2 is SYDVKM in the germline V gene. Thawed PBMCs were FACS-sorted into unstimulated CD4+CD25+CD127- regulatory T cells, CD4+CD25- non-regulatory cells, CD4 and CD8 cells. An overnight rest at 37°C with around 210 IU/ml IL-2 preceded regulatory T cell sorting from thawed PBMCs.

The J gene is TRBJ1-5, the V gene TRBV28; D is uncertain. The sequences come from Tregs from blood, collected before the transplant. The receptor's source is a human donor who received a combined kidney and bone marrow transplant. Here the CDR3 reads CASSLGGPASNQPQHF. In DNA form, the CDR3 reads TGTGCCAGCAGTTTAGGAGGCCCGGCCAGCAATCAGCCCCAGCATTTT.